The next 5 T cell receptor beta chains were all read from a single sample in a study of PD-1 blockade in mismatch repair-deficient tumors. Here immunoSEQ multiplex PCR was the method, and the copy in TCRdb shows in-frame clones only, minus some. The repertoire holds about 34,000 clones, with more than 70% as singletons. Sequencing was performed on PBMCs, taken roughly 6 weeks after starting pembrolizumab. The receptors stem from an adult with mismatch repair-deficient cancer.

The chain employs TRBV28 and TRBJ1-2; D gene unclear. Trimming took 6 bases from V and 4 from J, leaving 12 bases between them. Looked up from germline, CDR1 is MDHEN and CDR2 is SYDVKM. This CDR3 is 13 amino acids long. DNA for the CDR3: TGTGCCAGCAGCCCCCCGGGAGCCTATGGCTACACCTTC. It translates to CASSPPGAYGYTF.

This clone was seen once. The chain combines TRBV29-1 with TRBJ1-1; a weak D match, TRBD1 (5 bases). The CDR3 is 12 residues long. Germline values: CDR1 SQVTM, CDR2 ANQGSEA. The V end was cut by 4 bases, the J end by 5 bases, with 11 bases between. CDR3 DNA: TGCAGCGTTGCACCCGGGGGGACTGAAGCTTTCTTT. Its translation: CSVAPGGTEAFF.

This clone was seen just once. The V and J genes are TRBV7-2 and TRBJ2-7; the D is unclear. This CDR3 is 13 amino acids long. With 2 bases removed from V and 2 bases from J, the gap between germline ends came to 7 bases. The germline CDR1 and CDR2 sequences are SGHTA and FQGNSA. The CDR3 sequence is CASSLRGAYEQYF. For the CDR3, the DNA is TGTGCCAGCAGCTTACGTGGAGCCTACGAGCAGTACTTC.

The count of this clone is one. The chain combines TRBV10-1 with TRBJ2-1; tentatively, D is TRBD2 (6 bases). V was clipped by 4 bases and J by 0 bases, with 19 bases between them. This CDR3 is 18 amino acids long. CDR1 and CDR2 from the germline V gene are WNHNN and SYGVQD (reference sequence). CDR3 sequence reads: CASSGVARGSLSYNEQFF. The CDR3 nucleotides read TGCGCCAGCAGTGGCGTAGCGCGGGGATCTCTCTCCTACAATGAGCAGTTCTTC.

The chain couples TRBV30 to TRBJ1-4; the D gene is possibly TRBD1 (6 bases). The CDR3 is made up of 15 amino acids. Germline-derived CDR1 and CDR2 are GTSNPN and SVGIG (reference sequence). V lost 1 base and J 1 base, leaving 10 bases between the germline ends. In DNA form, the CDR3 reads TGTGCCTGGAGTGCAACCAGGGGAACTAATGAAAAACTGTTTTTT. It translates to CAWSATRGTNEKLFF.